This T cell receptor beta chain was captured by sequencing in a study of T cell responses to AZD1222 COVID-19 vaccine. Study as a whole: It was second doses at about 4 or about 12 weeks that were pooled. Study-level findings and limits: There were mostly white British donors and more females than males, and clonal diversity was possibly underestimated.

The CDR3 consists of 16 residues. V gave up 4 bases and J gave up 7 bases; unmatched junction bases: 9. Germline loops: CDR1 MNHEY, CDR2 SVGAGI. Remarks on this clone: As yet, its antigen is unknown.

Using immunoSEQ multiplex PCR, the repertoire was profiled, and TCRdb retains in-frame clones only, with some absent. The top ten clones hold about 1.8% of a sample with 100,000 to 110,000 clones, 88% of them seen once. The gene calls are TRBV6-5 and TRBJ1-4; 10 bases match TRBD1. This material consisted of peripheral blood, taken on day 0 of AZD1222 vaccination. This TCR came from an adult in good health. CDR3 amino acids: CASSSPAGTGAEKLFF. The CDR3 DNA reads TGTGCCAGCAGTTCCCCAGCCGGGACAGGGGCTGAAAAACTGTTTTTT.